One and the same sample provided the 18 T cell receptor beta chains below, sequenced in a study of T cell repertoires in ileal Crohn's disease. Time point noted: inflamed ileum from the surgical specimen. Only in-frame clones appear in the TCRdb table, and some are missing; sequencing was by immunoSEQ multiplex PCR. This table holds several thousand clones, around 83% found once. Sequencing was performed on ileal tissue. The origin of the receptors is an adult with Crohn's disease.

The CDR3 nucleotides are TGTGCCAGCAGGTCCCAAGAGACCCAGTACTTC. Translation gives CASRSQETQYF. The chain employs TRBV27 and TRBJ2-5; no definite D call. There are 11 residues in the CDR3. The V end lost 6 bases, the J end lost 1 base, and 3 bases lay between the germline ends. Per germline, CDR1 MNHEY and CDR2 SMNVEV (reference sequence).

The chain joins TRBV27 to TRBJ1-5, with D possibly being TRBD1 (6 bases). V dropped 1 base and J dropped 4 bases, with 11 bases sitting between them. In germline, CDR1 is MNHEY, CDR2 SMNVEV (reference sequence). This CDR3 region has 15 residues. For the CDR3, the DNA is TGTGCCAGCAGTTTATTGGTCCAGGGGAATCAGCCCCAGCATTTT. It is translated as CASSLLVQGNQPQHF.

CDR3 amino acids: CASSPSVRLATDGELFF. The CDR3 DNA sequence: TGTGCCAGCAGCCCGTCCGTCCGCCTCGCCACTGACGGGGAGCTGTTTTTT. This chain uses TRBV11-3 with TRBJ2-2; D gene uncertain. With 5 bases removed from V and 7 bases from J, the gap between germline ends came to 23 bases. The CDR3 consists of 17 residues. Germline values: CDR1 SGHNT, CDR2 YENEEA.

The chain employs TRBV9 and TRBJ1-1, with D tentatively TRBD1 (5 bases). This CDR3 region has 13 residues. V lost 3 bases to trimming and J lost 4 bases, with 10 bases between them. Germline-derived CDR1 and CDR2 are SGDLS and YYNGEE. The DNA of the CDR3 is TGTGCCAGCAGCGCCGCAGGGAGCACTGAAGCTTTCTTT. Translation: CASSAAGSTEAFF. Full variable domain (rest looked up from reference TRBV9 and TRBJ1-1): DSGVTQTPKHLITATGQRVTLRCSPRSGDLSVYWYQQSLDQGLQFLIQYYNGEERAKGNILERFSAQQFPDLHSELNLSSLELGDSALYFCASSAAGSTEAFFGQGTRLTVV.

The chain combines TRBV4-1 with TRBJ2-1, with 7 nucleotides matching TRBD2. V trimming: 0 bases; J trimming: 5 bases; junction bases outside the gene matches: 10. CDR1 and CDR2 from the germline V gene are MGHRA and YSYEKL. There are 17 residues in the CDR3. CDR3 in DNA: TGCGCCAGCAGCCAAGATTCCGGGGGGAAGTACGACAATGAGCAGTTCTTC. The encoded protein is CASSQDSGGKYDNEQFF.

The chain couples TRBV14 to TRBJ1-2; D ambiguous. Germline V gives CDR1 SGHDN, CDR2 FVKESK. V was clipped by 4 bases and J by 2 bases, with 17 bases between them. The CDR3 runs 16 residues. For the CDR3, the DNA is TGTGCCAGCAGCCTCAATCTCGGGCCGATCAACTATGGCTACACCTTC. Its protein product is CASSLNLGPINYGYTF. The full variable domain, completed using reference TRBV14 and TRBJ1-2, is EAGVTQFPSHSVIEKGQTVTLRCDPISGHDNLYWYRRVMGKEIKFLLHFVKESKQDESGMPNNRFLAERTGGTYSTLKVQPAELEDSGVYFCASSLNLGPINYGYTFGSGTRLTVV.

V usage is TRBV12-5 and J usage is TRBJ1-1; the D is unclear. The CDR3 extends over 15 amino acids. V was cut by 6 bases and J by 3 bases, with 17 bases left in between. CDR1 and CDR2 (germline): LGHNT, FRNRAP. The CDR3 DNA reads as TGTGCTAGTGGACCCGGGCTCCTGAGGGACACTGAAGCTTTCTTT. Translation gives CASGPGLLRDTEAFF.

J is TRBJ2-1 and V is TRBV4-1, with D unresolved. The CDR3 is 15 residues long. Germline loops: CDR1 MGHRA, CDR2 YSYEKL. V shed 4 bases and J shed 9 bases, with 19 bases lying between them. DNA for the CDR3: TGCGCCAGCAGCCGAGACACGGCCCCATTCGGTGAGCAGTTCTTC. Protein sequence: CASSRDTAPFGEQFF.

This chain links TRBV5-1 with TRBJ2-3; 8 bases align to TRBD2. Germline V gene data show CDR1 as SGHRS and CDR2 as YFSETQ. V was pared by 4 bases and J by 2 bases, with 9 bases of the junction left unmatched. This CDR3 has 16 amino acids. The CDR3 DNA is TGCGCCAGCAGCAATCCTACTAGCGGTTTCACAGATACGCAGTATTTT. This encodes CASSNPTSGFTDTQYF.

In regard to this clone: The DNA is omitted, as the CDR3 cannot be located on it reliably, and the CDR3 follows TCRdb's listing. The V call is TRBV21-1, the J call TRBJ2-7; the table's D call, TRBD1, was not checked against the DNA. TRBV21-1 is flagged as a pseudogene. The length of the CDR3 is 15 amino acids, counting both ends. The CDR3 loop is CASSNVGTGSGEQYF.

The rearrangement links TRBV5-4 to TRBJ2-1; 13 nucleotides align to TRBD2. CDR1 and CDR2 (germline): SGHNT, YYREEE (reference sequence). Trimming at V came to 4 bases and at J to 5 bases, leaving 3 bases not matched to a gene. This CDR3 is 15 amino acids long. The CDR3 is CASSHGLAGDNEQFF. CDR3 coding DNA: TGTGCCAGCAGCCACGGACTAGCGGGGGACAATGAGCAGTTCTTC.

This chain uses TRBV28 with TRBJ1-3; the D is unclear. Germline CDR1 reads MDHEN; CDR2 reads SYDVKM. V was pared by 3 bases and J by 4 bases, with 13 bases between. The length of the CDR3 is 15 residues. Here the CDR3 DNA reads TGTGCCAGCAGTTTCCTTGGGGTTGGAGGAAACACCATATATTTT. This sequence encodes CASSFLGVGGNTIYF.

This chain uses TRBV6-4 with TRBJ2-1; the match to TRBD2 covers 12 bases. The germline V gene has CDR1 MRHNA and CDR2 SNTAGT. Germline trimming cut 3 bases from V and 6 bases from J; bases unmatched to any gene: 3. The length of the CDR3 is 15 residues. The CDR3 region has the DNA TGTGCCAGCAGTGAGCCTAGCGGGGGGGCCAATGAGCAGTTCTTC. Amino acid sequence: CASSEPSGGANEQFF.

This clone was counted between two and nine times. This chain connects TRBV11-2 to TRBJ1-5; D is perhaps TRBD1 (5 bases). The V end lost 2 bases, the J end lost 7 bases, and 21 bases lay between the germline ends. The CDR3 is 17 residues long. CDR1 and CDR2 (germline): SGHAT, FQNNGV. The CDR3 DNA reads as TGTGCCAGCAGCTTAAGGGGCCCGACAGTACTGGGGCAGCCCCAGCATTTT. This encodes CASSLRGPTVLGQPQHF.

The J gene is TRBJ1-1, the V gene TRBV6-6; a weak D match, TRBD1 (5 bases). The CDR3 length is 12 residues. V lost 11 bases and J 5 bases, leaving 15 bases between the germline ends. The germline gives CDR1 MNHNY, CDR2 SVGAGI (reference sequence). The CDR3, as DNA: TGTGCCTGCCGGGACCCTGGGACTGAAGCTTTCTTT. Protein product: CACRDPGTEAFF.

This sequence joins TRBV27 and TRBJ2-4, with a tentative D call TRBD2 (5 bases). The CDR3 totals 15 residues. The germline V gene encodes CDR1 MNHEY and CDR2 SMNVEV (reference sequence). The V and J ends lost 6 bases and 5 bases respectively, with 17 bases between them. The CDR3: CASSLGPNGENIQYF. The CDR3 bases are TGTGCCAGCAGCTTAGGACCCAACGGGGAAAACATTCAGTACTTC.

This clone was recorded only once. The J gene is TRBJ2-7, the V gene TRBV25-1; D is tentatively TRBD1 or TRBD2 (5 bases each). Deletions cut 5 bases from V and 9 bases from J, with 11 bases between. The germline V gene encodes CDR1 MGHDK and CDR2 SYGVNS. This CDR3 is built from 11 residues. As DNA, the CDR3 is TGTGCCAGCAGTAAGGGACGCGGGCAGTACTTC. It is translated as CASSKGRGQYF.

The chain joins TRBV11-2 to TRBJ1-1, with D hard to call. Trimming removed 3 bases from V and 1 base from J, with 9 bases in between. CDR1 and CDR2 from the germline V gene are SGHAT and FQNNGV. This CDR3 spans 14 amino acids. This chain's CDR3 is CASSFTQANTEAFF. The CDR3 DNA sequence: TGTGCCAGCAGCTTCACCCAGGCGAACACTGAAGCTTTCTTT.